These 32 T cell receptor beta chains came from one sample sequenced in a study of T cells in tuberculosis. Cells were sorted from thawed PBMC rested overnight and stained with GMM-loaded CD1B tetramer, viability dye and anti-CD3. C32 glucose monomycolate from Rhodococcus equi was loaded onto the CD1B tetramers. Clones were read by immunoSEQ multiplex PCR, and TCRdb kept only the in-frame ones, dropping some. The data hold some 90,000 clones, with approximately 91% observed a single time. Sequencing was carried out using CD1b-GMM tetramer-negative cells sorted from PBMCs. Receptor source: an adult woman with latent tuberculosis.

The rearrangement joins TRBV7-9 to TRBJ1-2; D is ambiguous. Germline V lookup: CDR1 SEHNR, CDR2 FQNEAQ (reference sequence). V was pared by 11 bases and J by 6 bases, with 16 bases between. The length of the CDR3 is 12 residues. The CDR3 coding sequence is TGTGCCTCGCAAGGTGGCGGTGATGGCTACACCTTC. Translating it yields CASQGGGDGYTF.

The CDR3 region is CASSYGDRGHGYTF. In nucleotides, the CDR3 is TGTGCCAGCAGTTACGGCGACAGGGGCCATGGCTACACCTTC. V is TRBV6-5 and J is TRBJ1-2, with TRBD1 matching over 8 bases. The CDR3 covers 14 residues. Germline CDR1 reads MNHEY; CDR2 reads SVGAGI. With V trimmed by 2 bases and J by 6 bases, 5 bases remained unmatched.

The J gene is TRBJ1-1, the V gene TRBV11-2; no firm D call. This CDR3 contains 13 residues. Germline CDR1 is SGHAT and CDR2 is FQNNGV. Trimming took off 5 bases at V and 0 bases at J, with 7 bases between the two ends. The CDR3 DNA sequence: TGTGCCAGCAGCACCAGTGTGAACACTGAAGCTTTCTTT. Its translation: CASSTSVNTEAFF.

The chain links TRBV29-1 to TRBJ1-4; maybe TRBD1 (5 bases). V was shortened by 5 bases and J by 3 bases, with 19 bases between the two germline ends. This CDR3 is built from 16 residues. Per germline, CDR1 SQVTM and CDR2 ANQGSEA. In DNA, the CDR3 is TGCAGCGTTAGGTCGGCAGGGAGGGCTGCTAATGAAAAACTGTTTTTT. Its protein is CSVRSAGRAANEKLFF. Complete variable domain (other parts from reference TRBV29-1 and TRBJ1-4): SAVISQKPSRDICQRGTSLTIQCQVDSQVTMMFWYRQQPGQSLTLIATANQGSEATYESGFVIDKFPISRPNLTFSTLTVSNMSPEDSSIYLCSVRSAGRAANEKLFFGSGTQLSVL.

The V gene is TRBV7-9, the J gene TRBJ1-1, with 8 bases identical to TRBD1. The CDR3 is 13 residues long. V lost 4 bases, J lost 11 bases, and 9 bases stayed unmatched. Germline V gives CDR1 SEHNR, CDR2 FQNEAQ (reference sequence). The CDR3 DNA sequence: TGTGCCAGCAGCTCAAACCGGGACAGGTGGGCTTTCTTT. It codes for CASSSNRDRWAFF.

V gene TRBV5-4 combines with J gene TRBJ2-3, with D maybe TRBD2 (7 bases). This CDR3 has 16 residues. V dropped 3 bases and J dropped 5 bases, with 19 bases sitting between them. The germline gives CDR1 SGHNT, CDR2 YYREEE (reference sequence). CDR3 sequence: CASSSSLAGAGDTQYF. The CDR3 DNA reads as TGTGCCAGCAGCTCTTCGCTGGCGGGGGCCGGAGATACGCAGTATTTT.

The CDR3 DNA is TGTGCCAGCAGTGAAGCGGGACTAGCGGGGGGGCCGGGCACCGGGGAGCTGTTTTTT. Its translation: CASSEAGLAGGPGTGELFF. This chain uses TRBV6-1 with TRBJ2-2; TRBD2 matches at 16 bases. CDR1 and CDR2 (germline): MNHNS, SASEGT. This CDR3 has 19 amino acids. The V gene end was trimmed by 0 bases and the J gene end by 4 bases; junction bases not matched to a gene: 5.

J is TRBJ1-1 and V is TRBV20-1, with TRBD1 as a possible D gene (6 bases). There are 11 residues in the CDR3. Germline assignment: CDR1 DFQATT and CDR2 SNEGSKA (reference sequence). Deletions cut 7 bases from V and 4 bases from J, with 10 bases between. DNA of the CDR3: TGCAGTGTAAGAGGGGGCACTGAAGCTTTCTTT. Protein: CSVRGGTEAFF.

J is TRBJ1-1 and V is TRBV4-3, with D perhaps matching TRBD1 (6 bases). V was trimmed by 4 bases and J by 1 base, leaving 13 bases between them. Germline values: CDR1 LGHNA, CDR2 YSLEER. The CDR3 sequence is 15 residues long. The DNA of the CDR3 is TGCGCCAGCAGCCGATCGCTACAGGGGAACACTGAAGCTTTCTTT. This gives the protein CASSRSLQGNTEAFF.

The chain couples TRBV7-9 to TRBJ2-5, with TRBD2 as a possible D gene (6 bases). The germline V and J ends were trimmed by 4 bases and 2 bases, with 11 bases remaining between them. The CDR3 consists of 14 residues. The germline V gene encodes CDR1 SEHNR and CDR2 FQNEAQ (reference sequence). The CDR3 nucleotides read TGTGCCAGCAGCTCCCGGGAGATTCAAGAGACCCAGTACTTC. It is translated as CASSSREIQETQYF.

The CDR3 region has the DNA TGTGCCATCACCTCGGCTAGCGGGGGAGCGACCGGGGAGCTGTTTTTT. Encoded protein: CAITSASGGATGELFF. This chain uses TRBV6-6 with TRBJ2-2; 10 nucleotides line up with TRBD2. V was clipped by 10 bases and J by 5 bases; unmatched bases: 13. CDR1 and CDR2 (germline): MNHNY, SVGAGI (reference sequence). The CDR3 runs 16 residues.

The gene calls are TRBV28 and TRBJ1-6; TRBD1 agrees at 8 bases. This CDR3 contains 17 residues. Trimming removed 6 bases from V and 1 base from J; junction bases left unmatched: 8. CDR1 and CDR2 from the germline V gene are MDHEN and SYDVKM. CDR3 nucleotide sequence: TGTGCCAGCAGGGCGCGGACAGGGTTTTCCTATAATTCACCCCTCCACTTT. Translating it yields CASRARTGFSYNSPLHF. Full variable domain (remainder filled in from reference TRBV28 and TRBJ1-6): DVKVTQSSRYLVKRTGEKVFLECVQDMDHENMFWYRQDPGLGLRLIYFSYDVKMKEKGDIPEGYSVSREKKERFSLILESASTNQTSMYLCASRARTGFSYNSPLHFGNGTRLTVT.

This clone was detected once. This chain uses TRBV10-2 with TRBJ1-6, with D uncertain. CDR3 size: 13 residues. V shed 2 bases and J shed 10 bases, with 9 bases lying between them. Germline V gives CDR1 WSHSY, CDR2 SAAADI. The CDR3 here is CASSELEESPLHF. The CDR3, as DNA: TGCGCCAGCAGTGAGCTAGAGGAATCACCCCTCCACTTT.

This clone was recorded a few times. The chain combines TRBV10-3 with TRBJ1-3; D ambiguous. The V end lost 8 bases, the J end lost 0 bases, and 11 bases lay between the germline ends. The CDR3 is 14 amino acids. The germline CDR1 and CDR2 sequences are ENHRY and SYGVKD. As DNA, the CDR3 is TGTGCCATCGGGCAGGCACACTCTGGAAACACCATATATTTT. Translated: CAIGQAHSGNTIYF.

The chain carries TRBV19 and TRBJ1-6; no clear D gene. Germline V gene sequence: CDR1 LNHDA, CDR2 SQIVND (reference sequence). This CDR3 comprises 15 residues. Trimming removed 8 bases at V and 1 base at J, with 12 bases between. DNA of the CDR3: TGTGCCAGTGGAACCGGGTCGTCCTATAATTCACCCCTCCACTTT. Its translation: CASGTGSSYNSPLHF. The full variable domain, its missing parts supplied by reference TRBV19 and TRBJ1-6, is DGGITQSPKYLFRKEGQNVTLSCEQNLNHDAMYWYRQDPGQGLRLIYYSQIVNDFQKGDIAEGYSVSREKKESFPLTVTSAQKNPTAFYLCASGTGSSYNSPLHFGNGTRLTVT.

This clone was recorded once. The V gene is TRBV27, the J gene TRBJ1-4, with D uncertain. Germline CDR1 and CDR2: MNHEY and SMNVEV (reference sequence). The CDR3 consists of 14 residues. V shed 8 bases and J shed 2 bases, with 12 bases lying between them. The CDR3 coding sequence is TGTGCCAGCGGGGAGTTAGGCACTAATGAAAAACTGTTTTTT. Its translation is CASGELGTNEKLFF.

This chain connects TRBV7-3 to TRBJ1-1; 8 bases match TRBD1. Germline V gene lookup returns CDR1 SGHTA and CDR2 FQGTGA. Germline trimming cut 5 bases from V and 5 bases from J; bases unmatched to any gene: 4. The CDR3 sequence is 13 residues long. CDR3 region: CASSEDRGTEAFF. CDR3 bases: TGTGCCAGCAGCGAAGACAGGGGTACTGAAGCTTTCTTT.

CDR3 amino acids: CAWSGDLRGEQYF. CDR3 coding DNA: TGTGCCTGGAGTGGGGACCTGCGGGGCGAGCAGTACTTC. This chain links TRBV30 with TRBJ2-7; D may be TRBD2 (6 bases). CDR1 and CDR2 from the germline V gene are GTSNPN and SVGIG (reference sequence). The V and J ends lost 1 base and 6 bases respectively, with 13 bases between them. The CDR3 runs 13 residues.

The rearrangement links TRBV25-1 to TRBJ1-4; D not certain. Trimming cost V 4 bases and J 3 bases, with 15 bases left between them. Germline lookup yields CDR1 MGHDK and CDR2 SYGVNS. This CDR3 is built from 16 residues. The chain's CDR3 is CASSGPYSAPNEKLFF. Written as DNA, the CDR3 is TGTGCCAGCAGTGGGCCTTACAGTGCACCTAATGAAAAACTGTTTTTT.

V and J are TRBV12-5 and TRBJ2-7; 7 bases agree with TRBD1. J was trimmed by 3 bases and V by 6 bases; bases with no gene match: 8. This CDR3 has 14 residues. The germline V gene encodes CDR1 LGHNT and CDR2 FRNRAP. The CDR3 region has the DNA TGTGCTAGTGGCCAGACAGGGTTGTTCTACGAGCAGTACTTC. This encodes CASGQTGLFYEQYF.

This clone was seen once. The J gene is TRBJ2-7, the V gene TRBV27, with unresolved D. The V gene's germline CDR1 is MNHEY and CDR2 SMNVEV (reference sequence). With 2 bases removed from V and 3 bases from J, the gap between germline ends came to 8 bases. The CDR3 consists of 13 residues. The CDR3 protein is CASSLSQNYEQYF. Written as DNA, the CDR3 is TGTGCCAGCAGTTTAAGTCAGAACTACGAGCAGTACTTC.

V and J are TRBV27 and TRBJ2-1, with TRBD2 matching 9 bases. The CDR3 contains 15 residues. Germline trimming cut 4 bases from V and 5 bases from J; bases unmatched to any gene: 6. Germline CDR1 MNHEY, CDR2 SMNVEV (reference sequence). DNA for the CDR3: TGTGCCAGCAGTTACCAGCGGGGGGTAAACAATGAGCAGTTCTTC. It yields the protein CASSYQRGVNNEQFF.

The sample holds one count of this clone. The chain combines TRBV19 with TRBJ1-4, with 8 bases matching TRBD1. Germline V gene sequence: CDR1 LNHDA, CDR2 SQIVND (reference sequence). J gave up 10 bases and V 1 base, and 8 bases lay outside the gene matches. The CDR3 totals 15 residues. As DNA, the CDR3 is TGTGCCAGTAGTATAGGAGGAGGACAGGGCGGAAAACTGTTTTTT. This codes for CASSIGGGQGGKLFF.

This chain connects TRBV10-1 to TRBJ2-3, with D possibly being TRBD1 (5 bases). V was pared by 3 bases and J by 3 bases, with 13 bases between. Germline V CDR1 and CDR2: WNHNN, SYGVQD (reference sequence). This CDR3 is 15 amino acids long. The CDR3 protein is CASSDHDRGTDTQYF. CDR3 sequence (DNA): TGCGCCAGCAGTGACCATGACAGAGGAACAGATACGCAGTATTTT.

The CDR3, as DNA: TGTGCCACCCGGACCTTGGGGCCCTACTACGAGCAGTACGTC. It encodes CATRTLGPYYEQYV. The rearrangement uses TRBV6-1 and TRBJ2-7; possible D gene TRBD1, 5 bases. V was clipped by 10 bases and J by 3 bases, with 19 bases between them. Germline values: CDR1 MNHNS, CDR2 SASEGT. CDR3 length: 14 amino acids.

This sequence joins TRBV28 and TRBJ1-1; the D gene is possibly TRBD1 (5 bases). CDR3 length: 13 residues. Germline assignment: CDR1 MDHEN and CDR2 SYDVKM. V shed 2 bases and J shed 5 bases, with 9 bases lying between them. The CDR3 region has the DNA TGTGCCAGCAGTTTAACAGGAGGGACTGAAGCTTTCTTT. Encoded protein: CASSLTGGTEAFF. The full variable domain, rest sourced from reference TRBV28 and TRBJ1-1, is DVKVTQSSRYLVKRTGEKVFLECVQDMDHENMFWYRQDPGLGLRLIYFSYDVKMKEKGDIPEGYSVSREKKERFSLILESASTNQTSMYLCASSLTGGTEAFFGQGTRLTVV.

This clone is a singleton in its sample. CDR3 DNA: TGTGCCAGCAGCTTACCGGGACAGAAGTCCTACGAGCAGTACTTC. Protein sequence: CASSLPGQKSYEQYF. This chain uses TRBV7-2 with TRBJ2-7; 7 bases match TRBD1. The CDR3 has 15 amino acids. The J segment lost 1 base and the V segment lost 2 bases, leaving 5 bases of the junction unmatched. From germline, CDR1 is SGHTA and CDR2 FQGNSA.

This chain joins TRBV29-1 and TRBJ2-2; D possibly corresponds to TRBD2 (7 bases). Germline-derived CDR1 and CDR2 are SQVTM and ANQGSEA. The germline V and J ends were trimmed by 4 bases and 8 bases, with 17 bases remaining between them. This CDR3 has 14 amino acids. DNA of the CDR3: TGCAGCGTTGGGGGAGGGGGGTCAATGGGGGAGCTGTTTTTT. Encoded protein: CSVGGGGSMGELFF.

The V gene is TRBV4-2, the J gene TRBJ2-2; the D gene is possibly TRBD1 (6 bases). CDR1 is LGHNA and CDR2 is YNFKEQ in the germline V gene. V lost 0 bases, J lost 8 bases, and 10 bases lay in between. CDR3 length equals 14 residues. CDR3 DNA: TGTGCCAGCAGCCAAGAGGGGGCAGCGGGGGAGCTGTTTTTT. Translated, it gives CASSQEGAAGELFF.

The chain combines TRBV27 with TRBJ1-3; D gene ambiguous. The germline V gene has CDR1 MNHEY and CDR2 SMNVEV (reference sequence). The V end lost 0 bases, the J end lost 0 bases, and 12 bases lay between the germline ends. The CDR3 contains 17 residues. The CDR3 here is CASSLSAPGSSGNTIYF. The CDR3 bases are TGTGCCAGCAGTTTATCGGCGCCAGGCTCCTCTGGAAACACCATATATTTT.

The chain links TRBV12-5 to TRBJ2-7, with D maybe TRBD1 (5 bases). V lost 7 bases, J lost 4 bases, and 14 bases lay in between. The CDR3 covers 13 residues. The germline V gene has CDR1 LGHNT and CDR2 FRNRAP. CDR3 sequence: CASAGPAGYEQYF. The CDR3 coding sequence is TGTGCTAGTGCCGGGCCGGCAGGGTACGAGCAGTACTTC.

The V call is TRBV4-2, the J call TRBJ2-1; possibly TRBD2 for D (6 bases). V was clipped by 0 bases and J by 5 bases, with 11 bases between them. This CDR3 spans 15 amino acids. Germline lookup yields CDR1 LGHNA and CDR2 YNFKEQ. Here the CDR3 reads CASSQDWVADNEQFF. The CDR3 coding sequence is TGTGCCAGCAGCCAAGATTGGGTAGCGGACAATGAGCAGTTCTTC.